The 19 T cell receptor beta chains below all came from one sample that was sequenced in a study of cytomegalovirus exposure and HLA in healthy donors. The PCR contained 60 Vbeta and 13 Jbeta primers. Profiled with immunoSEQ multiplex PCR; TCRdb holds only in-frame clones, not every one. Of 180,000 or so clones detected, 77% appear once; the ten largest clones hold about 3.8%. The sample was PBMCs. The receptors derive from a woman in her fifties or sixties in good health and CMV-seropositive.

The CDR3 DNA reads as TGTGCCATCAGCCCGACAGGGTCCAACACCGGGGAGCTGTTTTTT. This gives the protein CAISPTGSNTGELFF. The J gene is TRBJ2-2, the V gene TRBV10-3, with 7 bases identical to TRBD1. Unmatched junction bases numbered 6, after V lost 6 bases and J lost 2 bases. CDR1 ENHRY and CDR2 SYGVKD come from the germline V gene. The CDR3 totals 15 residues.

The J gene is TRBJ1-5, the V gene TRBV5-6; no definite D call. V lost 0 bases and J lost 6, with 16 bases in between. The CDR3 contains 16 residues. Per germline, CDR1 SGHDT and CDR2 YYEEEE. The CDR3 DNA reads TGTGCCAGCAGCTTGGCCCGGGGTGAGGTGGGTCAGCCCCAGCATTTT. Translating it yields CASSLARGEVGQPQHF. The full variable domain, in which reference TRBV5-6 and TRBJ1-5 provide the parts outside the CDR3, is DAGVTQSPTHLIKTRGQQVTLRCSPKSGHDTVSWYQQALGQGPQFIFQYYEEEERQRGNFPDRFSGHQFPNYSSELNVNALLLGDSALYLCASSLARGEVGQPQHFGDGTRLSIL.

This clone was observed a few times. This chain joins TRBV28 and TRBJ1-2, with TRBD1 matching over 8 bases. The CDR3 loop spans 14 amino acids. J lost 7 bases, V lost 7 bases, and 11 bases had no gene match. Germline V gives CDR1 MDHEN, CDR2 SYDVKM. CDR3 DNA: TGTGCCAGCATCACCTTCGGACAGGGTCGTGGCTACACCTTC. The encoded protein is CASITFGQGRGYTF.

The CDR3: CASSLWAGKETQYF. CDR3 nucleotide sequence: TGTGCCAGCAGTTTATGGGCAGGGAAAGAGACCCAGTACTTC. The gene calls are TRBV28 and TRBJ2-5; possible D gene TRBD1, 5 bases. Germline lookup yields CDR1 MDHEN and CDR2 SYDVKM. This CDR3 contains 14 residues. Trimming pared 0 bases from V and 3 bases from J, leaving 8 bases between.

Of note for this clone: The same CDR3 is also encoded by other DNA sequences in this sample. As DNA, the CDR3 is TGTGCCAGCAGGGCTTACGGAACACGGGAAGAGGTCCAGTACTTC. Its translation is CASRAYGTREEVQYF. V usage is TRBV5-6 and J usage is TRBJ2-5; weak D call: TRBD2 (5 bases). The ends were cut back, 5 bases at V and 10 bases at J, with 24 bases in the middle. Germline CDR1 and CDR2: SGHDT and YYEEEE. The CDR3 runs 15 residues. The entire variable domain, with the rest obtained from reference TRBV5-6 and TRBJ2-5, is as follows: DAGVTQSPTHLIKTRGQQVTLRCSPKSGHDTVSWYQQALGQGPQFIFQYYEEEERQRGNFPDRFSGHQFPNYSSELNVNALLLGDSALYLCASRAYGTREEVQYFGPGTRLLVL.

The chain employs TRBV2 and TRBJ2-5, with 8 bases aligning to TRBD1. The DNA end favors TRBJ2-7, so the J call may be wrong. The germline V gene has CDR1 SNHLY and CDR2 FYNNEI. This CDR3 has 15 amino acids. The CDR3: CASSEQQGGVYEQYF. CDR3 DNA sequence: TGTGCCAGCAGTGAACAACAGGGGGGAGTCTACGAGCAGTACTTC.

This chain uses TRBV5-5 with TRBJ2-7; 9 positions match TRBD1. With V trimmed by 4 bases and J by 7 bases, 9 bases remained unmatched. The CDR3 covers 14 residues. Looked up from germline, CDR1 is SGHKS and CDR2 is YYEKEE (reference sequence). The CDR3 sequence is CASSRLTGGREQYF. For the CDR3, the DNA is TGTGCCAGCAGCCGCTTGACAGGGGGGAGGGAGCAGTACTTC.

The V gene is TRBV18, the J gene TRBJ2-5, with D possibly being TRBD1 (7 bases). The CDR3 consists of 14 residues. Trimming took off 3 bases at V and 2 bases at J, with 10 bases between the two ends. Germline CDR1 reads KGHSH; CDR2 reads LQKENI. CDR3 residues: CASSPGGQQETQYF. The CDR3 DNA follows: TGTGCCAGCTCACCGGGGGGACAGCAAGAGACCCAGTACTTC.

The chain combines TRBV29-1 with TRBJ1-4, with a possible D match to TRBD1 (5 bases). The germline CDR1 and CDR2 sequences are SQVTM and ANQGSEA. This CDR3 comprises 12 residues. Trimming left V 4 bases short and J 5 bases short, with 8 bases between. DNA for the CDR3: TGCAGCGTTGGACAGATAAATGAAAAACTGTTTTTT. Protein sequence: CSVGQINEKLFF.

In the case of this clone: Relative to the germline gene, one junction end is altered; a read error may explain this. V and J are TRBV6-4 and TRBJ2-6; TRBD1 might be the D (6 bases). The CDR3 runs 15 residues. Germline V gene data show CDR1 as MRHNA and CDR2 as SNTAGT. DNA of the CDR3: TGTGCCAACACAAACAGGGTTCGAGGGGCCAACGGCCTGACTTTC. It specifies CANTNRVRGANGLTF.

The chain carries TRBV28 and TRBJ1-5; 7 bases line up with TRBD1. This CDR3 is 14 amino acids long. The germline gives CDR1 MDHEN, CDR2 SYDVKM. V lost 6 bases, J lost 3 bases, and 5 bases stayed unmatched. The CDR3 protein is CASRGGQDNQPQHF. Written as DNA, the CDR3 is TGTGCCAGCAGGGGAGGACAGGACAATCAGCCCCAGCATTTT.

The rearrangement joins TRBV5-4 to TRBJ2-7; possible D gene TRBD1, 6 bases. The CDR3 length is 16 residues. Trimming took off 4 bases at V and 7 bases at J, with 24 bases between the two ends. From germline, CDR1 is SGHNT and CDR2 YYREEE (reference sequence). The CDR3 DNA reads TGTGCCAGCAGCCCCTCTGAGCAGGGGATATCGAGGGAGCAGTACTTC. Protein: CASSPSEQGISREQYF.

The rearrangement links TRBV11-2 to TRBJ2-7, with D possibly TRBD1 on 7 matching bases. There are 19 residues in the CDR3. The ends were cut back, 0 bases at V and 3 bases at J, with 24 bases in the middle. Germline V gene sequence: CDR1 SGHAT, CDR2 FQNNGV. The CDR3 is CASSLDGGGPRDRRYEQYF. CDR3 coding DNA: TGTGCCAGCAGCTTAGATGGAGGAGGGCCCCGGGACAGACGCTACGAGCAGTACTTC.

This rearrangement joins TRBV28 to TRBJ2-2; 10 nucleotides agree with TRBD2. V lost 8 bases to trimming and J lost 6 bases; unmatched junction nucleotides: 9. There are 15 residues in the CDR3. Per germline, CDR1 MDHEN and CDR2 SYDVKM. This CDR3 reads CASLRSSGRSGELFF. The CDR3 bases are TGTGCCAGCCTTAGGTCTAGCGGGAGATCCGGGGAGCTGTTTTTT.

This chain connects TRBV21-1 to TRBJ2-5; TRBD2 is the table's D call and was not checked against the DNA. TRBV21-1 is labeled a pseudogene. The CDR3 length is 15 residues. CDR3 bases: TGTGCCAGCAGCACCCGACTAGCGGGGAAAGAGACCCAGTACTTC. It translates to CASSTRLAGKETQYF.

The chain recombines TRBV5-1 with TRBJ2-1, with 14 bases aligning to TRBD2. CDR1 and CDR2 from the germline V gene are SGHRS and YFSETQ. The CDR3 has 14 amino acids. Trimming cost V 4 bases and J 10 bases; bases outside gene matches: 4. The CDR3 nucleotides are TGCGCCAGCAGCCCGGGACTAGCGGGGGCCGAGCAGTTCTTC. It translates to CASSPGLAGAEQFF.

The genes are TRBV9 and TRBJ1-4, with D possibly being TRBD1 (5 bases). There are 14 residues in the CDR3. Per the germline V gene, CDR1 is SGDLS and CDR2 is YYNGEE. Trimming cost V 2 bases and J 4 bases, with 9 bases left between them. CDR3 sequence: CASSVTDLNEKLFF. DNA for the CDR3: TGTGCCAGCAGCGTGACAGACCTTAATGAAAAACTGTTTTTT.

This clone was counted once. For the CDR3, the DNA is TGTGCCATCAGCGGGGGTAGGGACAGGGATACTGAAGCTTTCTTT. It specifies CAISGGRDRDTEAFF. The chain uses TRBV10-3 and TRBJ1-1; 9 nucleotides agree with TRBD1. This CDR3 region has 15 residues. Looked up from germline, CDR1 is ENHRY and CDR2 is SYGVKD. The V segment lost 6 bases and the J segment 5 bases; nucleotides outside the gene matches: 10.

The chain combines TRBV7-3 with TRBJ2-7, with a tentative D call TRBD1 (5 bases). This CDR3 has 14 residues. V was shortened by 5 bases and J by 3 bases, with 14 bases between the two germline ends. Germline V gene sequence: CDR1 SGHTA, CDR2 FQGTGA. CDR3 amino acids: CASSPRPGIYEQYF. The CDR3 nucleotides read TGTGCCAGCAGCCCTCGGCCAGGGATCTACGAGCAGTACTTC.